What follows are 20 T cell receptor beta chains derived from one specimen sequenced in a study of shared clonotypes between healthy human individuals. The data were produced by immunoSEQ multiplex PCR, yet TCRdb's version contains in-frame clones alone and is incomplete. The repertoire has over a million clones, over 95% of them found once; the top ten carry 1% to 1.5%. Material: naive CD4+ T cells sorted from blood. Subset in this sample: CD45RA+ positively selected. The receptors stem from a man in his thirties or forties in good health.

The gene calls are TRBV5-5 and TRBJ2-3; perhaps TRBD2 as D (6 bases). CDR1 is SGHKS, CDR2 YYEKEE, per germline (reference sequence). V was shortened by 4 bases and J by 4 bases, with 19 bases between the two germline ends. The CDR3 contains 16 residues. In DNA form, the CDR3 reads TGTGCCAGCAGCCTAGGAAGGGCAGGGAGGTCAGATACGCAGTATTTT. It encodes CASSLGRAGRSDTQYF.

The V call is TRBV29-1, the J call TRBJ1-4; 7 bases agree with TRBD1. Germline V gene data show CDR1 as SQVTM and CDR2 as ANQGSEA. The length of the CDR3 is 13 residues. V lost 5 bases and J lost 6; bases outside the gene matches: 6. CDR3 nucleotides: TGCAGCGTTACAGGGGAAGCTCATGAAAAACTGTTTTTT. Translated: CSVTGEAHEKLFF.

This chain's CDR3 is CASQLAGAAGELFF. The CDR3 DNA sequence: TGTGCCAGCCAGCTAGCGGGAGCCGCCGGGGAGCTGTTTTTT. The rearrangement links TRBV18 to TRBJ2-2, with 10 bases fitting TRBD2. The CDR3 consists of 14 residues. Germline loops: CDR1 KGHSH, CDR2 LQKENI. J lost 6 bases, V lost 8 bases, and 6 bases had no gene match.

V usage is TRBV5-4 and J usage is TRBJ2-5; TRBD2 matches at 11 bases. From germline, CDR1 is SGHNT and CDR2 YYREEE (reference sequence). There are 15 residues in the CDR3. V shed 2 bases, J shed 2 bases, and the junction held 2 bases outside the gene matches. CDR3 in DNA: TGTGCCAGCAGCTTTGGACTAGCGGGTCAAGAGACCCAGTACTTC. Protein product: CASSFGLAGQETQYF.

About this clone: The same CDR3 can be traced to other DNA sequences in this sample. The V call is TRBV28, the J call TRBJ2-7; D remains unclear. CDR1 is MDHEN, CDR2 SYDVKM, per germline. The CDR3 extends over 11 amino acids. The V gene lost 6 bases and the J gene lost 4 bases, with 7 bases spanning the gap. The CDR3 is CASSLKYEQYF. CDR3 sequence (DNA): TGTGCCAGCAGCCTGAAATACGAGCAGTACTTC.

Only a few counts were recorded for this clone. The chain links TRBV7-6 to TRBJ2-1, with D uncertain. Germline V gives CDR1 SGHVS, CDR2 FNYEAQ. The CDR3 totals 12 residues. Trimming took 5 bases from V and 4 from J, leaving 6 bases between them. The CDR3 loop is CASSEMYNEQFF. The CDR3 coding sequence is TGTGCCAGCAGCGAGATGTACAATGAGCAGTTCTTC.

This chain connects TRBV4-1 to TRBJ1-1, with D possibly matching TRBD1 (6 bases). Per germline, CDR1 MGHRA and CDR2 YSYEKL. This CDR3 has 16 residues. The V and J ends lost 4 bases and 0 bases respectively, with 15 bases between them. The CDR3 region is CASSPQGWLVNTEAFF. CDR3 sequence (DNA): TGCGCCAGCAGCCCACAGGGTTGGCTCGTGAACACTGAAGCTTTCTTT.

This clone was recorded once. CDR3 amino acids: CASSPGDLRGYTF. CDR3 bases: TGTGCCAGCTCACCGGGGGATCTCCGAGGCTACACCTTC. The genes are TRBV18 and TRBJ1-2, with D perhaps matching TRBD1 (5 bases). The germline CDR1 and CDR2 sequences are KGHSH and LQKENI. V lost 3 bases, J lost 8 bases, and 13 bases lay in between. This CDR3 has 13 amino acids. The complete variable domain, with remaining parts taken from reference TRBV18 and TRBJ1-2, reads NAGVMQNPRHLVRRRGQEARLRCSPMKGHSHVYWYRQLPEEGLKFMVYLQKENIIDESGMPKERFSAEFPKEGPSILRIQQVVRGDSAAYFCASSPGDLRGYTFGSGTRLTVV.

The chain has TRBV6-5 and TRBJ1-5; tentative D call: TRBD1 (5 bases). Looked up from germline, CDR1 is MNHEY and CDR2 is SVGAGI. This CDR3 contains 14 residues. V dropped 6 bases and J dropped 2 bases, with 11 bases sitting between them. The chain's CDR3 is CASSLWGGNQPQHF. The DNA for the CDR3 is TGTGCCAGCAGCCTCTGGGGGGGCAATCAGCCCCAGCATTTT.

The J gene is TRBJ2-5, the V gene TRBV7-9; weak D call: TRBD2 (6 bases). With 5 bases removed from V and 3 bases from J, the gap between germline ends came to 22 bases. Germline V gives CDR1 SEHNR, CDR2 FQNEAQ (reference sequence). The CDR3 spans 17 residues. The CDR3 sequence: CASSRGVGGVGKETQYF. CDR3 bases: TGTGCCAGCAGCCGAGGGGTCGGGGGAGTTGGAAAAGAGACCCAGTACTTC.

The rearrangement joins TRBV28 to TRBJ1-2, with 9 nucleotides matching TRBD1. The CDR3 totals 16 residues. The J segment lost 3 bases and the V segment lost 5 bases, leaving 10 bases of the junction unmatched. The germline V gene encodes CDR1 MDHEN and CDR2 SYDVKM. For the CDR3, the DNA is TGTGCCAGCAGTCCACCCGGGACAGGGATGTACTATGGCTACACCTTC. Protein sequence: CASSPPGTGMYYGYTF.

The chain has TRBV27 and TRBJ2-2; D unresolved. V lost 7 bases to trimming and J lost 8 bases, with 8 bases between them. Germline lookup yields CDR1 MNHEY and CDR2 SMNVEV (reference sequence). The CDR3 length is 11 residues. The CDR3 spells CASTPGGELFF. The DNA for the CDR3 is TGTGCCAGCACCCCCGGGGGGGAGCTGTTTTTT.

The chain is built from TRBV20-1 and TRBJ2-4; D gene ambiguous. CDR1 and CDR2 (germline): DFQATT, SNEGSKA (reference sequence). The CDR3 is 11 amino acids. Trimming took off 7 bases at V and 5 bases at J, with 9 bases between the two ends. DNA for the CDR3: TGCAGTGGAAGTTGGGAAAACATTCAGTACTTC. Translating it yields CSGSWENIQYF.

This clone was observed a single time. The chain uses TRBV12-5 and TRBJ2-4, with 10 bases aligning to TRBD2. The V gene's germline CDR1 is LGHNT and CDR2 FRNRAP. J lost 0 bases, V lost 6 bases, and 14 bases had no gene match. The CDR3 is 19 residues long. The CDR3 loop is CASGRIGLAVSIAKNIQYF. CDR3 bases: TGTGCTAGTGGCCGAATAGGACTAGCGGTTTCGATAGCCAAAAACATTCAGTACTTC.

The chain employs TRBV28 and TRBJ1-1; 7 nucleotides align to TRBD1. The J segment lost 3 bases and the V segment lost 6 bases, leaving 13 bases of the junction unmatched. Germline lookup yields CDR1 MDHEN and CDR2 SYDVKM. This CDR3 is built from 16 residues. CDR3 DNA sequence: TGTGCCAGCAGCAGTTCAGGGGGGTTTCGACACACTGAAGCTTTCTTT. Translating gives CASSSSGGFRHTEAFF.

This chain connects TRBV2 to TRBJ2-1, with 14 bases aligning to TRBD2. Germline lookup yields CDR1 SNHLY and CDR2 FYNNEI. CDR3 size: 15 residues. V lost 9 bases to trimming and J lost 8 bases; unmatched junction nucleotides: 9. This CDR3 is CASTAGTSGSDEQFF. The CDR3 nucleotides are TGTGCCAGTACAGCCGGGACTAGCGGGAGCGATGAGCAGTTCTTC.

As concerns this clone: Distinct nucleotide sequences in the sample also encode this CDR3. The J gene is TRBJ1-5, the V gene TRBV7-9; D remains unclear. This CDR3 spans 15 amino acids. Trimming pared 1 base from V and 2 bases from J, leaving 9 bases between. CDR1 is SEHNR and CDR2 is FQNEAQ in the germline V gene (reference sequence). In DNA, the CDR3 is TGTGCCAGCAGCTTAGAGGGTGGCGGCAATCAGCCCCAGCATTTT. It codes for CASSLEGGGNQPQHF.

This chain connects TRBV4-1 to TRBJ2-1, with D perhaps matching TRBD1 or TRBD2 (5 bases each). Trimming shortened V by 1 base and J by 8 bases, and 15 bases separated the two germline ends. The germline CDR1 and CDR2 sequences are MGHRA and YSYEKL. The CDR3 runs 15 residues. The CDR3 loop reads CASSQGLRGADEQFF. In DNA, the CDR3 is TGCGCCAGCAGCCAAGGATTAAGAGGGGCGGATGAGCAGTTCTTC.

The chain links TRBV27 to TRBJ2-7; D is unresolved. Germline V gives CDR1 MNHEY, CDR2 SMNVEV (reference sequence). CDR3 size: 14 residues. V lost 5 bases and J lost 3, with 14 bases in between. CDR3 DNA: TGTGCCAGCAGTAGGAGCCGCCTACTCTACGAGCAGTACTTC. This translates into CASSRSRLLYEQYF.

This clone was counted a single time. The chain recombines TRBV7-9 with TRBJ1-4, with D possibly being TRBD1 (5 bases). The V and J ends lost 4 bases and 8 bases respectively, with 14 bases between them. This CDR3 spans 14 amino acids. CDR1 and CDR2 (germline): SEHNR, FQNEAQ (reference sequence). The CDR3 loop is CASSSRQLREKLFF. The DNA of the CDR3 is TGTGCCAGCAGCTCTAGACAGTTAAGGGAAAAACTGTTTTTT.